This passage covers 32 T cell receptor beta chains from one sample sequenced in a study of T cells after yellow fever vaccination. TCRdb reanalysed the 5' RACE reads using MiXCR and keeps one entry per CDR3 protein. The sample carries approximately 580,000 distinct CDR3 sequences, 17% recorded once. Sequencing was performed on PBMCs, taken more than 4 days after the first yellow fever vaccination. The receptors derive from a man between 18 and 35 years old who received the YFV17D yellow fever vaccine.

The CDR3: CASSLAGGPRYEQYF. The CDR3, as DNA: TGCGCCAGCAGCCTAGCGGGGGGCCCTCGCTACGAGCAGTACTTC. The chain recombines TRBV5-1 with TRBJ2-7; 11 positions agree with TRBD2. Germline V gene data show CDR1 as SGHRS and CDR2 as YFSETQ. With V trimmed by 4 bases and J by 3 bases, 6 bases remained unmatched. The CDR3 runs to 15 residues.

This clonotype was seen repeatedly, ten times or more. The V call is TRBV5-1, the J call TRBJ2-1; tentatively, D is TRBD1 (6 bases). The CDR3 has 15 amino acids. Germline CDR1 reads SGHRS; CDR2 reads YFSETQ. The V and J ends lost 0 bases and 0 bases respectively, with 7 bases between them. The CDR3 protein is CASSLEGGSYNEQFF. The CDR3 DNA is TGCGCCAGCAGCTTGGAAGGGGGCTCCTACAATGAGCAGTTCTTC.

This rearrangement joins TRBV20-1 to TRBJ2-2, with 11 bases fitting TRBD2. This CDR3 has 15 amino acids. Losses at the gene ends were 1 base for V and 5 bases for J; bases not matched to a gene: 3. The germline V gene has CDR1 DFQATT and CDR2 SNEGSKA (reference sequence). CDR3 protein: CSARVSSGGTGELFF. The CDR3 DNA follows: TGCAGTGCTAGAGTTTCTAGCGGGGGGACCGGGGAGCTGTTTTTT.

This clonotype was detected a few times. The chain recombines TRBV7-8 with TRBJ2-7, with TRBD2 matching over 12 bases. This CDR3 spans 15 amino acids. Looked up from germline, CDR1 is SGHVS and CDR2 is FQNEAQ. The V gene end was trimmed by 2 bases and the J gene end by 2 bases; junction bases not matched to a gene: 1. CDR3 nucleotides: TGTGCCAGCAGCTTAAGGACTAGCGGGGCCTACGAGCAGTACTTC. It encodes CASSLRTSGAYEQYF. Full variable domain (remainder filled in from reference TRBV7-8 and TRBJ2-7): GAGVSQSPRYKVAKRGQDVALRCDPISGHVSLFWYQQALGQGPEFLTYFQNEAQLDKSGLPSDRFFAERPEGSVSTLKIQRTQQEDSAVYLCASSLRTSGAYEQYFGPGTRLTVT.

This clonotype was observed a few times. This sequence joins TRBV6-1 and TRBJ1-2, with D maybe TRBD1 (6 bases). The CDR3 is made up of 14 amino acids. V was cut by 1 base and J by 4 bases, with 10 bases left in between. Per the germline V gene, CDR1 is MNHNS and CDR2 is SASEGT. This CDR3 is CASSEGGRGYGYTF. CDR3 DNA: TGTGCCAGCAGTGAAGGGGGCAGGGGCTATGGCTACACCTTC.

This clonotype was detected ten times or more. The rearrangement links TRBV7-9 to TRBJ2-5, with D possibly matching TRBD2 (6 bases). V lost 3 bases, J lost 2 bases, and 10 bases lay in between. The CDR3 has 14 residues. Looked up from germline, CDR1 is SEHNR and CDR2 is FQNEAQ (reference sequence). CDR3 sequence: CASSFWRVQETQYF. CDR3 in DNA: TGTGCCAGCAGCTTTTGGAGGGTTCAAGAGACCCAGTACTTC. The whole variable domain, filled in from reference TRBV7-9 and TRBJ2-5, reads DTGVSQNPRHKITKRGQNVTFRCDPISEHNRLYWYRQTLGQGPEFLTYFQNEAQLEKSRLLSDRFSAERPKGSFSTLEIQRTEQGDSAMYLCASSFWRVQETQYFGPGTRLLVL.

The chain combines TRBV7-9 with TRBJ1-2; no clear D gene. The V gene lost 1 base and the J gene lost 6 bases, with 15 bases spanning the gap. CDR3 size: 15 residues. Per the germline V gene, CDR1 is SEHNR and CDR2 is FQNEAQ (reference sequence). The DNA for the CDR3 is TGTGCCAGCAGCTTAGAAGTCCTTTGGTGGGATGGCTACACCTTC. Translating it yields CASSLEVLWWDGYTF.

This chain uses TRBV28 with TRBJ2-1; 8 bases match TRBD2. This CDR3 comprises 15 residues. The V gene end was trimmed by 3 bases and the J gene end by 3 bases; junction bases not matched to a gene: 4. Germline V gene sequence: CDR1 MDHEN, CDR2 SYDVKM. The CDR3 DNA sequence: TGTGCCAGCAGTTTGAGGAGCGGGGGCTACAATGAGCAGTTCTTC. It codes for CASSLRSGGYNEQFF.

This clonotype was found a few times. The chain combines TRBV4-3 with TRBJ1-5, with 7 bases identical to TRBD1. The CDR3 runs 15 residues. Unmatched junction bases numbered 6, after V lost 3 bases and J lost 4 bases. The germline V gene has CDR1 LGHNA and CDR2 YSLEER. The DNA of the CDR3 is TGCGCCAGCAGCCAGGATGGGACAGCTAATCAGCCCCAGCATTTT. Protein: CASSQDGTANQPQHF.

This chain links TRBV4-3 with TRBJ1-2, with 10 bases that match TRBD1. V was clipped by 4 bases and J by 6 bases; unmatched bases: 8. This CDR3 is built from 15 residues. The germline CDR1 and CDR2 sequences are LGHNA and YSLEER. CDR3 bases: TGCGCCAGCAGCCGGTTAACCGGGACAGGGGATGGCTACACCTTC. It specifies CASSRLTGTGDGYTF.

The chain links TRBV5-1 to TRBJ1-4; D remains unclear. The CDR3 runs to 13 residues. Per the germline V gene, CDR1 is SGHRS and CDR2 is YFSETQ. V dropped 5 bases and J dropped 3 bases, with 8 bases sitting between them. CDR3 residues: CASREPANEKLFF. In DNA, the CDR3 is TGCGCCAGCAGGGAGCCGGCTAATGAAAAACTGTTTTTT.

This clonotype was seen many times. The chain uses TRBV20-1 and TRBJ2-3; perhaps D is TRBD1 or TRBD2 (5 bases each). The CDR3 runs to 15 residues. In germline, CDR1 is DFQATT, CDR2 SNEGSKA (reference sequence). V lost 5 bases, J lost 2 bases, and 17 bases lay in between. CDR3 sequence (DNA): TGCAGTGCTGGTAACCCGACCGGGACCACAGATACGCAGTATTTT. It is translated as CSAGNPTGTTDTQYF.

This clonotype has more than one count but fewer than ten. The gene calls are TRBV6-2 or TRBV6-3 and TRBJ1-5; D gene unclear. The germline gives CDR1 MNHEY, CDR2 SVGEGT. The CDR3 contains 13 residues. V dropped 7 bases and J dropped 4 bases, with 11 bases sitting between them. The chain's CDR3 is CASTQTENQPQHF. The DNA of the CDR3 is TGTGCCAGCACCCAGACTGAGAATCAGCCCCAGCATTTT.

The chain is built from TRBV29-1 and TRBJ2-7; the D gene could be TRBD1 or TRBD2 (5 bases each). CDR1 is SQVTM and CDR2 is ANQGSEA in the germline V gene. CDR3 size: 14 residues. V lost 7 bases, J lost 2 bases, and 18 bases lay in between. The CDR3 DNA reads TGCAGCGCCACCACCCGGGACCGAACCTACGAGCAGTACTTC. Translating gives CSATTRDRTYEQYF.

Of note for this clonotype: The junction departs from germline at one end; a sequencing error may be responsible. The V call is TRBV18, the J call TRBJ1-4; maybe TRBD1 (5 bases). CDR3 size: 14 residues. The germline V gene encodes CDR1 KGHSH and CDR2 LQKENI. The CDR3, as DNA: TGTGCCAGCTCTCTGCGACAGCCTAATGAACAACTGTTTTTT. It translates to CASSLRQPNEQLFF.

This clonotype was picked up a small number of times. The rearrangement links TRBV6-5 to TRBJ1-4, with TRBD1 identical over 8 bases. From germline, CDR1 is MNHEY and CDR2 SVGAGI. This CDR3 comprises 16 residues. With V trimmed by 0 bases and J by 0 bases, 0 bases remained unmatched. In DNA form, the CDR3 reads TGTGCCAGCAGTTACTCGACAGGGGCAACTAATGAAAAACTGTTTTTT. Translating it yields CASSYSTGATNEKLFF.

This clonotype was seen a handful of times. This chain connects TRBV18 to TRBJ1-1; TRBD1 is a possible D gene (5 bases). Per the germline V gene, CDR1 is KGHSH and CDR2 is LQKENI. The CDR3 runs to 12 residues. V was trimmed by 2 bases and J by 8 bases, leaving 9 bases between them. CDR3 sequence (DNA): TGTGCCAGCTCACCAGCGGGACTAGAAGCTTTCTTT. Protein sequence: CASSPAGLEAFF.

This clonotype was recorded a few times. The chain carries TRBV5-6 and TRBJ1-2, with 12 bases that match TRBD1. With V trimmed by 0 bases and J by 5 bases, 5 bases remained unmatched. This CDR3 contains 16 residues. Germline-derived CDR1 and CDR2 are SGHDT and YYEEEE. Written as DNA, the CDR3 is TGTGCCAGCAGCTTGGCCCCGGGACAGGGGGCATATGGCTACACCTTC. Translating gives CASSLAPGQGAYGYTF.

This clonotype was counted many times. This chain connects TRBV3-1 to TRBJ2-3, with 7 bases matching TRBD2. The junction had 3 bases not matched to a gene; V was cut back by 0 bases and J by 0 bases. This CDR3 has 16 residues. CDR1 is LGHDT and CDR2 is YNNKEL in the germline V gene (reference sequence). Here the CDR3 DNA reads TGTGCCAGCAGCCAAGAGGCTAGCGGAAGCACAGATACGCAGTATTTT. It is translated as CASSQEASGSTDTQYF.

This clonotype has only one observation. The chain combines TRBV4-2 with TRBJ2-7, with a tentative D call TRBD2 (6 bases). Trimming stripped 6 bases from V and 9 bases from J, with 18 bases between. The CDR3 extends over 13 amino acids. From germline, CDR1 is LGHNA and CDR2 YNFKEQ. CDR3 nucleotides: TGTGCCAGCAGTCTCACGACGGGGGTCGGGCAGTACTTC. It codes for CASSLTTGVGQYF.

The V and J genes are TRBV23-1 and TRBJ2-7; D perhaps matches TRBD2 (6 bases). TRBV23-1 is assigned to the ORF class and has an uncertain function. CDR3 length equals 14 residues. V lost 7 bases and J 5 bases, leaving 18 bases between the germline ends. CDR3 residues: CASTPPGRSNEQYF. The CDR3 nucleotides read TGCGCCAGCACCCCACCGGGGAGGTCTAACGAGCAGTACTTC.

V and J are TRBV7-2 and TRBJ2-1; TRBD1 matches at 9 bases. The CDR3 is 15 residues long. CDR1 is SGHTA and CDR2 is FQGNSA in the germline V gene. Losses at the gene ends were 6 bases for V and 5 bases for J; bases not matched to a gene: 8. CDR3: CASSPGTGMDNEQFF. CDR3 coding DNA: TGTGCCAGCAGTCCCGGGACAGGGATGGACAATGAGCAGTTCTTC.

V gene TRBV5-1 combines with J gene TRBJ1-2, with D possibly matching TRBD1 (5 bases). This CDR3 is built from 15 residues. The V and J ends lost 3 bases and 3 bases respectively, with 15 bases between them. CDR1 and CDR2 from the germline V gene are SGHRS and YFSETQ. Here the CDR3 reads CASSSTRGADYGYTF. CDR3 in DNA: TGCGCCAGCAGCTCCACCCGAGGGGCTGACTATGGCTACACCTTC.

The V call is TRBV6-5, the J call TRBJ1-4; 8 bases align to TRBD1. J gave up 3 bases and V 2 bases, and 11 bases lay outside the gene matches. Germline CDR1 is MNHEY and CDR2 is SVGAGI. The CDR3 loop spans 18 amino acids. The CDR3: CASSYAPNRGKANEKLFF. Here the CDR3 DNA reads TGTGCCAGCAGTTACGCCCCAAACAGGGGGAAGGCTAATGAAAAACTGTTTTTT.

Only a few counts were recorded for this clonotype. CDR3 loop: CASSSTGPEGWATGEQYV. For the CDR3, the DNA is TGTGCCAGCAGCTCGACAGGGCCGGAGGGTTGGGCTACTGGCGAGCAGTACGTC. The chain couples TRBV7-3 to TRBJ2-7; TRBD1 might be the D (7 bases). Trimming removed 4 bases at V and 6 bases at J, with 28 bases between. Germline V gene lookup returns CDR1 SGHTA and CDR2 FQGTGA. The CDR3 spans 18 residues.

This clonotype was observed a single time. This chain's CDR3 is CASSLDGGGKEKLFF. The CDR3, as DNA: TGCGCCAGCAGCTTGGATGGCGGGGGGAAAGAAAAACTGTTTTTT. The rearrangement links TRBV5-1 to TRBJ1-4, with D possibly being TRBD1 (5 bases). Trimming stripped 0 bases from V and 8 bases from J, with 14 bases between. The CDR3 totals 15 residues. In germline, CDR1 is SGHRS, CDR2 YFSETQ.

This chain joins TRBV7-2 and TRBJ2-1; D remains unclear. Trimming cost V 7 bases and J 8 bases, with 12 bases left between them. CDR1 and CDR2 (germline): SGHTA, FQGNSA. The CDR3 is 12 residues long. Written as DNA, the CDR3 is TGTGCCAGCACCTTTAGTCAGGATGAGCAGTTCTTC. Translating it yields CASTFSQDEQFF.

The V call is TRBV7-9, the J call TRBJ2-7; tentatively, D is TRBD1 (6 bases). The CDR3 runs 14 residues. Germline values: CDR1 SEHNR, CDR2 FQNEAQ (reference sequence). The V end was cut by 0 bases, the J end by 4 bases, with 10 bases between. The CDR3 here is CASSLAADRYEQYF. The CDR3 DNA reads as TGTGCCAGCAGCTTAGCCGCGGACAGATACGAGCAGTACTTC.

This chain uses TRBV4-1 with TRBJ2-1; 8 bases fit TRBD1. The CDR3 has 16 amino acids. The germline V gene has CDR1 MGHRA and CDR2 YSYEKL. Trimming removed 0 bases from V and 5 bases from J; junction bases left unmatched: 6. CDR3: CASSQDQGALNNEQFF. The DNA for the CDR3 is TGCGCCAGCAGCCAAGATCAGGGGGCGCTTAACAATGAGCAGTTCTTC.

The rearrangement joins TRBV3-1 to TRBJ1-1; 9 bases agree with TRBD1. The CDR3 contains 14 residues. Germline CDR1 and CDR2: LGHDT and YNNKEL (reference sequence). J was trimmed by 5 bases and V by 2 bases; bases with no gene match: 3. CDR3: CASSQMDRGTEAFF. The CDR3 DNA is TGTGCCAGCAGCCAAATGGACAGGGGAACTGAAGCTTTCTTT.

V and J are TRBV20-1 and TRBJ1-5, with a tentative D call TRBD1 (6 bases). The CDR3 covers 13 residues. The V gene lost 5 bases and the J gene lost 7 bases, with 15 bases spanning the gap. Germline V gives CDR1 DFQATT, CDR2 SNEGSKA (reference sequence). CDR3 sequence (DNA): TGCAGTGCTTTAGGGGGGGCACGGCAGCCCCAGCATTTT. It is translated as CSALGGARQPQHF.

This chain connects TRBV7-2 to TRBJ2-1; 11 positions match TRBD2. CDR3 length: 15 amino acids. The germline V gene has CDR1 SGHTA and CDR2 FQGNSA. The J segment lost 9 bases and the V segment lost 6 bases, leaving 10 bases of the junction unmatched. The CDR3 nucleotides are TGTGCCAGCAGTTTCAATAGCGGGGGGGGCGGTGAGCAGTTCTTC. As protein: CASSFNSGGGGEQFF.